These T cell receptor beta chains were read from a single sample in a study of blood T cell repertoires in COVID-19. Only in-frame clones appear in the TCRdb table, and some are missing; sequencing was by immunoSEQ multiplex PCR. Found here are around 140,000 clones, around 86% of them singletons; the top ten hold approximately 10%. The sequenced sample was PBMCs or T cells enriched from blood (not recorded which). These receptor sequences come from a man aged 60 to 75 who had recovered from COVID-19. Each CDR3 is given with its conserved first and last residue. Each record gives: clone size, D gene, J gene, V gene, CDR3 protein, CDR3 DNA. The D gene is left open where the match is weak. Only some rows state a clone size, as once, few, many or a class for expanded clones.

-	-	TRBJ2-7	TRBV9	CASSGGLTYEQYF	TGTGCCAGCAGCGGCGGGTTGACCTACGAGCAGTACTTC
few	TRBD1	TRBJ2-7	TRBV7-9	CASSLGQNRYEQYF	TGTGCCAGCAGCTTGGGACAGAACCGTTACGAGCAGTACTTC
-	TRBD1	TRBJ1-6	TRBV6-6	CASSYPGQVHSPLHF	TGTGCCAGCAGTTACCCGGGACAGGTGCATTCACCCCTCCACTTT
-	-	TRBJ2-3	TRBV29-1	CSVDAGSPDTQYF	TGCAGCGTTGACGCCGGGAGCCCAGATACGCAGTATTTT
-	TRBD2	TRBJ2-1	TRBV20-1	CSARFQREEFF	TGCAGTGCTAGATTCCAGCGGGAGGAGTTCTTC
few	-	TRBJ1-1	TRBV11-3	CASSGTKGRRNTEAFF	TGTGCCAGCAGCGGGACTAAGGGGAGAAGGAACACTGAAGCTTTCTTT
once	-	TRBJ1-3	TRBV30	CAVQRPNSGNTIYF	TGTGCCGTTCAGCGGCCGAACTCTGGAAACACCATATATTTT
few	-	TRBJ1-5	TRBV6-5	CASSNRPGSNQPQHF	TGTGCCAGCAGCAACCGCCCAGGATCCAATCAGCCCCAGCATTTT
-	-	TRBJ1-1	TRBV7-9	CASSFGGSEAFF	TGTGCCAGCAGCTTCGGAGGCTCTGAAGCTTTCTTT
-	TRBD1	TRBJ2-1	TRBV11-2	CASSSTGWAYNEQFF	TGTGCCAGCAGCTCGACAGGGTGGGCCTACAATGAGCAGTTCTTC
-	-	TRBJ1-1	TRBV18	CASSPSGYQDTEAFF	TGTGCCAGCTCACCGAGCGGGTATCAGGACACTGAAGCTTTCTTT
-	-	TRBJ1-6	TRBV5-6	CASSLLNSPLHF	TGTGCCAGCAGCCTCCTTAATTCACCCCTCCACTTT
-	-	TRBJ2-7	TRBV4-2	CASSQEGARSYEQYF	TGTGCCAGCAGCCAAGAGGGGGCCCGGTCCTACGAGCAGTACTTC
-	TRBD2	TRBJ2-5	TRBV28	CASSPAQPGGQTQYF	TGTGCCAGCAGTCCCGCCCAACCGGGGGGGCAGACCCAGTACTTC
-	-	TRBJ2-7	TRBV28	CASSVYSGSYEQYF	TGTGCCAGCAGCGTTTATAGCGGCTCCTACGAGCAGTACTTC
-	-	TRBJ1-2	TRBV5-4	CASTQGGGRYGYTF	TGTGCCAGCACCCAAGGGGGTGGTAGGTATGGCTACACCTTC
few	-	TRBJ1-2	TRBV28	CATVGGPNYGYTF	TGTGCCACCGTCGGAGGTCCTAACTATGGCTACACCTTC
-	-	TRBJ2-7	TRBV27	CASSPALRGWVKQYF	TGTGCCAGCAGCCCCGCACTCCGGGGGTGGGTTAAGCAGTACTTC
-	TRBD1	TRBJ2-2	TRBV4-1	CASSLGGQGASGELFF	TGCGCCAGCAGCTTGGGGGGACAGGGGGCGTCCGGGGAGCTGTTTTTT
-	TRBD1	TRBJ1-4	TRBV28	CASSVDRALMKLFF	TGTGCCAGCAGCGTGGACAGGGCTTTGATGAAACTGTTTTTT
-	TRBD2	TRBJ2-3	TRBV5-6	CASSFGLAGLTDTQYF	TGTGCCAGCAGCTTCGGACTAGCGGGGTTGACAGATACGCAGTATTTT
-	-	TRBJ2-1	TRBV7-3	CASSQGGTVYNEQFF	TGTGCCAGCAGCCAAGGCGGGACGGTCTACAATGAGCAGTTCTTC
-	-	TRBJ2-7	TRBV7-6	CASSFKALHEQYF	TGTGCCAGCAGCTTTAAAGCACTTCACGAGCAGTACTTC
once	TRBD2	TRBJ2-7	TRBV29-1	CSVDGLAGRSYEQYF	TGCAGCGTTGATGGCCTAGCGGGAAGATCCTACGAGCAGTACTTC
-	-	TRBJ1-1	TRBV12-3/TRBV12-4	CASSLAWPEAFF	TGTGCCAGCAGTTTAGCCTGGCCTGAAGCTTTCTTT
-	-	TRBJ2-1	TRBV2	CASKVELSNEQFF	TGTGCCAGCAAAGTCGAACTGTCCAATGAGCAGTTCTTC
-	-	TRBJ2-6	TRBV5-1	CASSSGVISGANVLTF	TGCGCCAGCAGCTCGGGGGTTATCTCTGGGGCCAACGTCCTGACTTTC
-	TRBD2	TRBJ2-3	TRBV5-5	CASSLLPLGGADTQYF	TGTGCCAGCAGCTTGCTTCCCCTGGGGGGGGCAGATACGCAGTATTTT
-	-	TRBJ1-2	TRBV6-4	CASSDGPETGSYGYTF	TGTGCCAGCAGTGATGGTCCCGAGACGGGGAGCTATGGCTACACCTTC
-	-	TRBJ1-1	TRBV9	CASSGELAEAFF	TGTGCCAGCAGCGGGGAGTTGGCTGAAGCTTTCTTT
-	-	TRBJ1-4	TRBV6-5	CASNYGPNEKLFF	TGTGCCAGCAATTATGGGCCCAATGAAAAACTGTTTTTT
once	-	TRBJ2-3	TRBV5-6	CASNKRSTDTQYF	TGTGCCAGTAACAAGAGGAGCACAGATACGCAGTATTTT
-	-	TRBJ1-5	TRBV28	CASSLRLQKYQPQHF	TGTGCCAGCAGTTTAAGGTTACAGAAATATCAGCCCCAGCATTTT
-	TRBD2	TRBJ2-7	TRBV20-1	CSASSSGREKYYEQYF	TGCAGTGCTAGTTCCAGCGGGAGGGAGAAGTACTACGAGCAGTACTTC
once	-	TRBJ1-5	TRBV7-4	CASSARLPRSNQPQHF	TGTGCCAGCAGCGCACGCCTCCCCAGAAGCAATCAGCCCCAGCATTTT
-	-	TRBJ2-2	TRBV15	CATSRDQAFTGELFF	TGTGCCACCAGCAGAGATCAGGCCTTCACCGGGGAGCTGTTTTTT
-	-	TRBJ1-5	TRBV7-8	CASSPDTGRSNQPQHF	TGTGCCAGCAGCCCCGACACAGGGCGGAGCAATCAGCCCCAGCATTTT
-	-	TRBJ2-2	TRBV19	CASRRNTGELFF	TGTGCCAGCCGTAGAAACACCGGGGAGCTGTTTTTT
few	-	TRBJ2-2	TRBV19	CASRRGGIWTNTGELFF	TGTGCCAGTAGGAGAGGGGGTATATGGACGAACACCGGGGAGCTGTTTTTT
-	TRBD1	TRBJ1-1	TRBV10-3	CAIRYGTGSRNTEAFF	TGTGCCATCAGATATGGGACAGGATCACGTAACACTGAAGCTTTCTTT
once	TRBD2	TRBJ2-5	TRBV7-8	CASSRGLAGEETQYF	TGTGCCAGCAGCCGGGGACTAGCGGGAGAGGAGACCCAGTACTTC
-	TRBD1	TRBJ1-5	TRBV4-1	CASSQEENGTGGENSNQPQHF	TGCGCCAGCAGCCAAGAAGAGAATGGGACAGGGGGCGAAAATAGCAATCAGCCCCAGCATTTT
-	TRBD2	TRBJ2-7	TRBV7-8	CASSLEAGVYEQYF	TGTGCCAGCAGCTTAGAAGCGGGAGTTTACGAGCAGTACTTC
-	-	TRBJ2-3	TRBV24-1	CATIQTTDTQYF	TGTGCCACCATACAGACCACAGATACGCAGTATTTT
many	TRBD1	TRBJ1-6	TRBV7-9	CASSFSGGLLGLHF	TGTGCCAGCAGCTTTTCAGGGGGATTATTAGGTCTCCACTTT
-	TRBD1	TRBJ2-2	TRBV24-1	CATSDRDRGRAGELFF	TGTGCCACCAGCGATCGGGACAGGGGGCGAGCCGGGGAGCTGTTTTTT
-	-	TRBJ2-3	TRBV24-1	CATSDSLDRRDTQYF	TGTGCCACCAGTGACTCCCTCGACAGGAGAGATACGCAGTATTTT
-	TRBD1	TRBJ2-2	TRBV9	CASSVRDRDTTGELFF	TGTGCCAGCAGCGTAAGGGACAGGGATACCACCGGGGAGCTGTTTTTT
-	-	TRBJ2-7	TRBV5-1	CASSLGGTAYGYEQYF	TGCGCCAGCAGCTTGGGAGGTACGGCGTACGGGTACGAGCAGTACTTC
-	TRBD2	TRBJ2-7	TRBV9	CASSVAGGGYEQYF	TGTGCCAGCAGCGTTGCGGGAGGAGGATACGAGCAGTACTTC
-	TRBD2	TRBJ2-7	TRBV12-3/TRBV12-4	CASKGSGGYEQYF	TGTGCCAGCAAAGGCAGCGGGGGGTACGAGCAGTACTTC
-	-	TRBJ1-2	TRBV18	CASSPTEGFISF	TGTGCCAGCTCGCCTACAGAGGGTTTCATCTCCTTC
-	TRBD1	TRBJ1-2	TRBV20-1	CSAQGVGGYTF	TGCAGTGCTCAGGGGGTTGGTGGCTACACCTTC
-	TRBD1	TRBJ1-5	TRBV29-1	CSVAETGRTNQPQHF	TGCAGCGTTGCGGAGACAGGGAGAACAAATCAGCCCCAGCATTTT